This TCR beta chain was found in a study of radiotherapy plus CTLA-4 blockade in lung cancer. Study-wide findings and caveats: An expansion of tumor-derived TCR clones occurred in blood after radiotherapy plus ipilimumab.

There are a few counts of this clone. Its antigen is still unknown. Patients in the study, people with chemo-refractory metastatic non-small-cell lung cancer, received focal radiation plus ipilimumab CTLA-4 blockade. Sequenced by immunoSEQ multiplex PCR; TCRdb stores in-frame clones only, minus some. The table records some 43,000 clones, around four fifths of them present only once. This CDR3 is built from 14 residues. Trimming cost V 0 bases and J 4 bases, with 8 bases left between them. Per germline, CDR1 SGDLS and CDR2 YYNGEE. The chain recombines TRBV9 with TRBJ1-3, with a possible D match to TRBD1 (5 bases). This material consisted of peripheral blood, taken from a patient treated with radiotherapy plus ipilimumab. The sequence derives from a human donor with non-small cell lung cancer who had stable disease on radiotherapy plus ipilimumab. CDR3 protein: CASSVEGVGNTIYF. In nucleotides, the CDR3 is TGTGCCAGCAGCGTAGAAGGGGTCGGAAACACCATATATTTT.